One sample yielded the 9 T cell receptor beta chains listed below, sequenced in a study of T cell clonotyping in hematopoietic cell transplantation. The table came from immunoSEQ multiplex PCR; TCRdb's copy has only in-frame clones and leaves some out. This table has some 29,000 clones, approximately 86% appearing once. The time point denotes: recipient sample about 28 days before transplant, after cytoreduction. The sequencing used peripheral blood mononuclear cells, collected before stem cell transplant. The receptors here all came from a man in his forties with acute myeloid leukemia. Some clones in this sample may be carry-over from other donors' samples.

This chain uses TRBV5-1 with TRBJ1-2, with D maybe TRBD1 (6 bases). The V and J ends lost 4 bases and 4 bases respectively, with 14 bases between them. The CDR3 is 14 residues long. CDR1 SGHRS and CDR2 YFSETQ come from the germline V gene. The DNA for the CDR3 is TGCGCCAGCAGCGAAGGACAGACAGTCTATGGCTACACCTTC. Amino acids: CASSEGQTVYGYTF. The variable domain in full, completed from reference TRBV5-1 and TRBJ1-2, reads KAGVTQTPRYLIKTRGQQVTLSCSPISGHRSVSWYQQTPGQGLQFLFEYFSETQRNKGNFPGRFSGRQFSNSRSEMNVSTLELGDSALYLCASSEGQTVYGYTFGSGTRLTVV.

V is TRBV2 and J is TRBJ2-3; 11 bases line up with TRBD2. In germline, CDR1 is SNHLY, CDR2 FYNNEI. This CDR3 has 18 amino acids. Losses at the gene ends were 4 bases for V and 5 bases for J; bases not matched to a gene: 14. The DNA of the CDR3 is TGTGCCAGCAGTGTCCTTACCACTAGCGGGAGCGGTGGAGATACGCAGTATTTT. It yields the protein CASSVLTTSGSGGDTQYF.

The rearrangement joins TRBV5-6 to TRBJ2-7, with D maybe TRBD1 (6 bases). Germline-derived CDR1 and CDR2 are SGHDT and YYEEEE. The germline V and J ends were trimmed by 1 base and 0 bases, with 8 bases remaining between them. This CDR3 contains 14 residues. CDR3 nucleotides: TGTGCCAGCAGCTTGATCAGGGGCTCCTACGAGCAGTACTTC. Protein: CASSLIRGSYEQYF.

The V and J genes are TRBV7-2 and TRBJ2-2, with no clear D. This CDR3 is built from 15 residues. Trimming cost V 2 bases and J 3 bases, with 10 bases left between them. The germline CDR1 and CDR2 sequences are SGHTA and FQGNSA. CDR3 in amino acids: CASSLLDVDTGELFF. CDR3 bases: TGTGCCAGCAGCTTACTCGACGTAGACACCGGGGAGCTGTTTTTT.

The rearrangement uses TRBV18 and TRBJ2-7; 14 bases agree with TRBD2. CDR3 length: 20 amino acids. Germline assignment: CDR1 KGHSH and CDR2 LQKENI. The ends lost 3 bases at V and 2 bases at J; junction bases unmatched: 15. The CDR3 region has the DNA TGTGCCAGCTCACCGGGGGCCCGACTAGCGGGGGGGGATACCCCCTACGAGCAGTACTTC. Protein: CASSPGARLAGGDTPYEQYF.

This chain joins TRBV27 and TRBJ2-3, with D possibly being TRBD1 or TRBD2 (5 bases each). V gave up 6 bases and J gave up 0 bases, with 13 bases separating them. Germline V gene data show CDR1 as MNHEY and CDR2 as SMNVEV (reference sequence). This CDR3 comprises 15 residues. This CDR3 reads CASSRDRLSTDTQYF. CDR3 nucleotide sequence: TGTGCCAGCAGCAGAGACAGACTAAGCACAGATACGCAGTATTTT.

V and J are TRBV15 and TRBJ1-3, with unresolved D. V was clipped by 3 bases and J by 8 bases, with 11 bases between them. This CDR3 region has 13 residues. Germline values: CDR1 LNHNV, CDR2 YYDKDF (reference sequence). The CDR3 region is CATSSLLWDTIYF. CDR3 nucleotide sequence: TGTGCCACCAGCAGTTTATTATGGGACACCATATATTTT.

The V and J genes are TRBV7-8 and TRBJ2-2, with TRBD2 matching over 10 bases. Germline V lookup: CDR1 SGHVS, CDR2 FQNEAQ. After removal of 3 bases from V and 7 bases from J, the junction contained 11 bases not matched to a gene. CDR3 length: 17 residues. Written as DNA, the CDR3 is TGTGCCAGCAGCTTCGGACCAGCGGGGGGGCTGGACGGGGAGCTGTTTTTT. The encoded protein is CASSFGPAGGLDGELFF. Full variable domain (missing parts from reference TRBV7-8 and TRBJ2-2): GAGVSQSPRYKVAKRGQDVALRCDPISGHVSLFWYQQALGQGPEFLTYFQNEAQLDKSGLPSDRFFAERPEGSVSTLKIQRTQQEDSAVYLCASSFGPAGGLDGELFFGEGSRLTVL.

This sequence joins TRBV10-3 and TRBJ1-3, with D hard to call. Trimming shortened V by 10 bases and J by 0 bases, and 13 bases separated the two germline ends. The germline CDR1 and CDR2 sequences are ENHRY and SYGVKD. The CDR3 has 14 residues. The chain's CDR3 is CATATGSSGNTIYF. CDR3 in DNA: TGTGCCACCGCTACGGGGAGCTCTGGAAACACCATATATTTT.